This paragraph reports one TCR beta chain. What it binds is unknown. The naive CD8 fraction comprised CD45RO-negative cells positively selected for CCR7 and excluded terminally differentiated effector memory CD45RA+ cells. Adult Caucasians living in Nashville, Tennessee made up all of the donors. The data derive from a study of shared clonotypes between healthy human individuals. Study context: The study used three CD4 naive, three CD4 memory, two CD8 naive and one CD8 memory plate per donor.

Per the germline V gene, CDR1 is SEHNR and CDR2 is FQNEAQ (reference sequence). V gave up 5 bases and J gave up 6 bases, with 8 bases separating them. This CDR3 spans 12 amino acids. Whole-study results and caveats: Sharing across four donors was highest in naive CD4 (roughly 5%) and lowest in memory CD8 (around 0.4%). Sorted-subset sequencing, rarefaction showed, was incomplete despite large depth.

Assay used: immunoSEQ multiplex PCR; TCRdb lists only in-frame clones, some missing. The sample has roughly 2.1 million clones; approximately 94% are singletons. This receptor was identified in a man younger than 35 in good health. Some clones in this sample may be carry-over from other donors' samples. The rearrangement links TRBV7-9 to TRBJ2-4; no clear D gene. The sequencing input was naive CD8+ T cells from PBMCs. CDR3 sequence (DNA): TGTGCCAGCAGCCCCGTTTTAAACATTCAGTACTTC. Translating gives CASSPVLNIQYF.